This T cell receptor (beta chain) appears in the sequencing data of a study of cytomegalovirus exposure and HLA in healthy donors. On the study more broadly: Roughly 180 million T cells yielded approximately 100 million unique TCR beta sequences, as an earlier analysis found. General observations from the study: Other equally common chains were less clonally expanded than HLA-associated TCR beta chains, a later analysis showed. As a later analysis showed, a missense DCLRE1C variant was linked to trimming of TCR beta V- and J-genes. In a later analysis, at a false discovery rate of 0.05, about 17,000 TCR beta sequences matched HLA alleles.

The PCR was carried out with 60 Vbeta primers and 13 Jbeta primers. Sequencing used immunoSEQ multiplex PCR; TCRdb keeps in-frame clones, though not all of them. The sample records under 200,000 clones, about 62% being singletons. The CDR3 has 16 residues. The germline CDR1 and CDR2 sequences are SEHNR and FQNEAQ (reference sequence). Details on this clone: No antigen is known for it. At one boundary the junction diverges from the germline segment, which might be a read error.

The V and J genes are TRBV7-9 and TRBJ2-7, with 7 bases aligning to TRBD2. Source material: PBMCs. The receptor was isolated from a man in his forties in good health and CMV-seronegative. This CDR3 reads CSSSQQGAGEAHEQYF. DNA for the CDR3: TGTTCCAGCAGCCAGCAGGGCGCGGGAGAAGCCCACGAGCAGTACTTC.